The sequence of this T cell receptor beta chain was determined in a study of cytomegalovirus exposure and HLA in healthy donors. This clone came up a few times. As yet, its antigen is unknown. It was with 60 Vbeta and 13 Jbeta primers that the PCR ran. Only in-frame clones appear in the TCRdb table, and some are missing; sequencing was by immunoSEQ multiplex PCR. This table holds 90,000 to 120,000 clones, 77% found once. Study-wide results and caveats: Roughly uniform depth of sequencing across donors was assumed in presence/absence analyses. The authors considered a cluster of highly shared sequence variants likely to be a sequencing artifact.

This clonotype originated in a male donor in good health and CMV-seronegative. Sequencing was performed on PBMCs.

The CDR3 DNA sequence: TGTGCCACCAGCAGAGATCAGGGCTCTGGGGCCAACGTCCTGACTTTC. Its protein is CATSRDQGSGANVLTF. This sequence joins TRBV15 and TRBJ2-6; D is perhaps TRBD1 (5 bases). V shed 0 bases and J shed 0 bases, with 6 bases lying between them. Germline V lookup: CDR1 LNHNV, CDR2 YYDKDF (reference sequence). The CDR3 length is 16 residues. Drawing the rest from reference TRBV15 and TRBJ2-6, the complete variable domain is DAMVIQNPRYQVTQFGKPVTLSCSQTLNHNVMYWYQQKSSQAPKLLFHYYDKDFNNEADTPDNFQSRRPNTSFCFLDIRSPGLGDTAMYLCATSRDQGSGANVLTFGAGSRLTVL.